Listed below are T cell receptor beta chains from one sample, sequenced in a study of CD8 T cells in ankylosing spondylitis. TCRdb independently ran MiXCR on the 5' RACE reads; one entry per CDR3 protein. The sample lists 100,000 to 150,000 distinct CDR3 sequences, 10% to 12% occurring once. Input material: blood, either unsorted or a sorted T cell fraction (not recorded which). Receptor source: a female donor with ankylosing spondylitis or in good health (not recorded which). Both conserved end residues are part of each CDR3. A D gene is named only where the DNA matches it firmly. Size values are once, few and many counts, or a class for expanded clones, and some rows have none.

clone_size j_call d_call cdr3_length v_call cdr3_nt cdr3_aa
- TRBJ2-5 - 16 TRBV15 TGTGCCACCAGCAGAGATCTCCGGCCCGACCAAGAGACCCAGTACTTC CATSRDLRPDQETQYF
many TRBJ1-2 - 15 TRBV29-1 TGCAGCGTCCCAATTGGACGGCCCGTCGAGAATGGCTACACCTTC CSVPIGRPVENGYTF
few TRBJ2-7 - 15 TRBV7-2 TGTGCCAGCAGCTTAGAGGTTCTAGCTGCCTACGAGCAGTACTTC CASSLEVLAAYEQYF
many TRBJ2-4 - 14 TRBV4-1 TGCGCCAGCAGCTACCCGGGACTTAAAAACATTCAGTACTTC CASSYPGLKNIQYF
many TRBJ2-5 - 12 TRBV2 TGTGCCAGCACCGAGGCCCAAGAGACCCAGTACTTC CASTEAQETQYF
many TRBJ1-5 TRBD1 15 TRBV6-1 TGTGCCAGCAGCGCGACAGGGGTGGGCAATCAGCCCCAGCATTTT CASSATGVGNQPQHF
many TRBJ2-1 TRBD2 12 TRBV20-1 TGCAGTGCATCGGGGGGGTGGGGTGAGCAGTTCTTC CSASGGWGEQFF
many TRBJ1-6 TRBD1 14 TRBV12-3/TRBV12-4 TGTGCCAGCAGCCCGACAGGGGACAATTCACCCCTCCACTTT CASSPTGDNSPLHF
many TRBJ2-7 TRBD2 16 TRBV5-5 TGTGCCAGCAGCTTGGCCCCCTGGACTAGTGGCTACGAGCAGTACTTC CASSLAPWTSGYEQYF
many TRBJ2-3 TRBD2 16 TRBV5-1 TGCGCCAGCAGCTTGGTTTTCGGGGGGGGCACAGATACGCAGTATTTT CASSLVFGGGTDTQYF
many TRBJ2-1 - 13 TRBV29-1 TGCAGCGTTATGGGGTGGTCCACGACTGAGCAGTTCTTC CSVMGWSTTEQFF
many TRBJ2-3 TRBD1 14 TRBV7-8 TGTGCCAGCAGCTTAGCGGACAGGGCTTATACGCAGTATTTT CASSLADRAYTQYF
few TRBJ1-2 TRBD1 13 TRBV11-2 TGTGCCAGCAGCCGGGACAGTAACTATGGCTACACCTTC CASSRDSNYGYTF
many TRBJ2-5 TRBD1 14 TRBV6-1 TGTGCCAGCAGATCCGAGACAGGGCAAGAGACCCAGTACTTC CASRSETGQETQYF
few TRBJ2-3 TRBD2 16 TRBV15 TGTGCCACCAGCAGAGTACCCAGCGGGGGGACAGATACGCAGTATTTT CATSRVPSGGTDTQYF
many TRBJ1-1 - 13 TRBV20-1 TGCAGTGCTGTCGGGACTCTGGGCACTGAAGCTTTCTTT CSAVGTLGTEAFF
few TRBJ2-7 - 12 TRBV10-3 TGTGCCATCAGAGACACTGACTACGAGCAGTACTTC CAIRDTDYEQYF
few TRBJ2-3 - 15 TRBV5-1 TGCGCCAGCAGCCGGCCGGGACCGGACACAGATACGCAGTATTTT CASSRPGPDTDTQYF
many TRBJ2-1 TRBD2 16 TRBV2 TGTGCCAGCAGTGAAACTAGCGGGAGGGTGGGCAATGAGCAGTTCTTC CASSETSGRVGNEQFF
many TRBJ1-2 TRBD1 16 TRBV7-2 TGTGCCAGCAGCCTCGACAGGGGGCGAGGTGGCTATGGCTACACCTTC CASSLDRGRGGYGYTF
many TRBJ1-6 TRBD1 12 TRBV20-1 TGCAGTGCTAGGGACAGGGAATCACCCCTCCACTTT CSARDRESPLHF
many TRBJ2-2 TRBD2 15 TRBV7-3 TGTGCCAGCAGCCTGAGCGGGGGGGCTTTCGGGGAGCTGTTTTTT CASSLSGGAFGELFF
many TRBJ2-1 - 13 TRBV20-1 TGCAGTGCTAGAGCTCGACGCTACGGGGAGCAGTTCTTC CSARARRYGEQFF
many TRBJ2-2 - 19 TRBV3-1 TGTGCCAGCAGCCAAGATTCGGTAGGGGACTTGACTTCACCCGGGGAGCTGTTTTTT CASSQDSVGDLTSPGELFF
many TRBJ2-1 TRBD2 17 TRBV29-1 TGCAGCGTTGGAGGGGATAGCGGGCAGTCGACCTACAATGAGCAGTTCTTC CSVGGDSGQSTYNEQFF
few TRBJ2-1 - 16 TRBV12-3/TRBV12-4 TGTGCCAGCAGTTTCGGAGGGAAAGGGGCCTACAATGAGCAGTTCTTC CASSFGGKGAYNEQFF
many TRBJ2-3 TRBD2 15 TRBV4-1 TGCGCCAGCAGCCAAGAGGGGACGGGGGGAGATACGCAGTATTTT CASSQEGTGGDTQYF
- TRBJ1-5 TRBD1 17 TRBV15 TGTGCCACCAGCAGAGCAACGGGACAGGGGTGGAATCAGCCCCAGCATTTT CATSRATGQGWNQPQHF
many TRBJ2-4 - 16 TRBV27 TGTGCCAGCAGTGCATACCTGGGGGGGGGCTTTTCCATTCAGTACTTC CASSAYLGGGFSIQYF
many TRBJ1-2 - 14 TRBV5-1 TGCGCCAGCAGCCTTGGACAGAACCTCTATGGCTACACCTTC CASSLGQNLYGYTF
many TRBJ2-1 TRBD2 13 TRBV5-1 TGCGCCAGCAGCCCCGGACTAGCGACTGAGCAGTTCTTC CASSPGLATEQFF
many TRBJ2-3 TRBD2 14 TRBV12-3/TRBV12-4 TGTGCCAGCAGTCGACTAGCGATAACAGATACGCAGTATTTT CASSRLAITDTQYF
many TRBJ2-3 TRBD2 16 TRBV7-9 TGTGCCAGCCCCGCTGATAGCGGGAAGAGCACAGATACGCAGTATTTT CASPADSGKSTDTQYF
many TRBJ2-3 - 14 TRBV6-1 TGTGCCAGCAGCCCCGCCAGCCTGACAGATACGCAGTATTTT CASSPASLTDTQYF
many TRBJ1-1 - 11 TRBV6-1 TGTGCCAGCAGTGAACTTGGTGAAGCTTTCTTT CASSELGEAFF
many TRBJ2-2 - 13 TRBV5-1 TGCGCCAGCAGGGGTGGTAACACCGGGGAGCTGTTTTTT CASRGGNTGELFF
many TRBJ2-1 TRBD1 15 TRBV20-1 TGCAGTGCTAACGACAGGGGGTACTCCTACAATGAGCAGTTCTTC CSANDRGYSYNEQFF
many TRBJ2-7 - 15 TRBV5-1 TGCGCCAGCAGCTCCAGTTACAGGAACTCCTACGAGCAGTACTTC CASSSSYRNSYEQYF
few TRBJ2-6 - 14 TRBV28 TGTGCCAGCAGTCCTTATGGCGGGGCCAACGTCCTGACTTTC CASSPYGGANVLTF
many TRBJ1-2 - 15 TRBV30 TGTGCCTGGAGTGTAAGGACTACAGGGATTGCTGGCTACACCTTC CAWSVRTTGIAGYTF
many TRBJ2-7 TRBD1 12 TRBV12-3/TRBV12-4 TGTGCCACCGGGACAGGCGGGCACGAGCAGTACTTC CATGTGGHEQYF
many TRBJ2-3 - 13 TRBV20-1 TGCAGTGCTAGACCGTGGGATAGGAATACGCAGTATTTT CSARPWDRNTQYF
many TRBJ1-1 - 15 TRBV5-1 TGCGCCAGCAGCTTGACAGGTCGGGGGAACACTGAAGCTTTCTTT CASSLTGRGNTEAFF
many TRBJ2-7 TRBD1 15 TRBV28 TGTGCCAGCAGGGCCTCGGGACAGAGCTCCTACGAGCAGTACTTC CASRASGQSSYEQYF
many TRBJ2-1 - 14 TRBV24-1 TGTGCCACCAGTGGATCGGCAGGCTACAATGAGCAGTTCTTC CATSGSAGYNEQFF
many TRBJ1-3 TRBD1 14 TRBV30 TGTGCCTGGAGTCCTGGGACAGCTGGAAACACCATATATTTT CAWSPGTAGNTIYF
many TRBJ1-3 - 15 TRBV7-8 TGTGCCAGCAGCCCTGGGAGTCCCTCTGGAAACACCATATATTTT CASSPGSPSGNTIYF
many TRBJ1-4 - 14 TRBV12-3/TRBV12-4 TGTGCCAGCAGCCCTAGGGGGGGGGCTGAAAAACTGTTTTTT CASSPRGGAEKLFF
many TRBJ1-4 - 16 TRBV5-1 TGCGCCAGCAGCTTGGGGTCGTTTTCAACTAATGAAAAACTGTTTTTT CASSLGSFSTNEKLFF
many TRBJ1-2 - 12 TRBV12-3/TRBV12-4 TGTGCCAGCTGGTGGGAGAGCTATGGCTACACCTTC CASWWESYGYTF
- TRBJ2-5 TRBD2 13 TRBV29-1 TGCAGCGTTGAACCAGCGGGGGCGCCACAGGAGTACTTC CSVEPAGAPQEYF
many TRBJ2-7 TRBD2 16 TRBV15 TGTGCCACCAGCAGCGGGCTAGCGGGGAAATCCGACGAGCAGTACTTC CATSSGLAGKSDEQYF
many TRBJ1-1 - 15 TRBV5-1 TGCGCCAGCACCCCATCACCGTCCGGGAACACTGAAGCTTTCTTT CASTPSPSGNTEAFF